This record concerns one T cell receptor (beta chain) sequence. This sample is part of a study of cytomegalovirus exposure and HLA in healthy donors. Germline V gene lookup returns CDR1 GTSNPN and CDR2 SVGIG (reference sequence). The CDR3 extends over 13 amino acids. V was shortened by 0 bases and J by 4 bases, with 9 bases between the two germline ends. PCR used 60 Vbeta primers and 13 Jbeta primers. Profiling relied on immunoSEQ multiplex PCR, and the TCRdb table lists in-frame clones only, not all of them. The repertoire consists of about 190,000 clones, with about nine tenths occurring once and the leading ten covering about 1%.

The V call is TRBV30, the J call TRBJ1-1, with D hard to call. The clonotype comes from a boy younger than 10 in good health and CMV-seronegative. The sequencing input was PBMCs. CDR3 in DNA: TGTGCCTGGAGTGTAAGCGGCGGCACTGAAGCTTTCTTT. This gives the protein CAWSVSGGTEAFF.